Each of the 15 T cell receptor beta chains below was sequenced from the same sample in a study of early T cells in non-severe SARS-CoV-2 infection. TCRdb fed the 5' RACE reads into MiXCR, producing one record per CDR3 protein. The data show roughly 80,000 distinct CDR3 sequences, with roughly 13% seen just once and 3% to 3.5% held by the top ten. The sample comprised whole blood. All receptors come from an adult who was a healthcare worker with PCR-confirmed SARS-CoV-2 infection or an uninfected control (not recorded which).

This clonotype was counted between two and nine times. The J gene is TRBJ2-2, the V gene TRBV2; weak D call: TRBD2 (6 bases). CDR1 and CDR2 from the germline V gene are SNHLY and FYNNEI. V gave up 7 bases and J gave up 6 bases, with 18 bases separating them. The CDR3 contains 15 residues. CDR3 in DNA: TGTGCCAGCAAGAGAGGAGGGTCCAACCCCGGGGAGCTGTTTTTT. The encoded protein is CASKRGGSNPGELFF.

This clonotype has a handful of counts. The chain carries TRBV29-1 and TRBJ1-5, with D unclear. This CDR3 has 14 amino acids. Germline V CDR1 and CDR2: SQVTM, ANQGSEA. V lost 7 bases to trimming and J lost 0 bases, with 13 bases between them. The CDR3, as DNA: TGCAGCGCCTCGGAGGACGGTAGCAATCAGCCCCAGCATTTT. Amino acid sequence: CSASEDGSNQPQHF.

This chain links TRBV11-1 with TRBJ2-2; D remains ambiguous. CDR3 size: 18 residues. The V end lost 5 bases, the J end lost 0 bases, and 19 bases lay between the germline ends. Looked up from germline, CDR1 is SGHAT and CDR2 is FQDESV (reference sequence). This CDR3 is CASSPTAGGSPNTGELFF. The DNA for the CDR3 is TGTGCCAGCAGCCCTACGGCCGGCGGCAGCCCGAACACCGGGGAGCTGTTTTTT. Looking up the rest from reference TRBV11-1 and TRBJ2-2 gives the full variable domain: EAEVAQSPRYKITEKSQAVAFWCDPISGHATLYWYRQILGQGPELLVQFQDESVVDDSQLPKDRFSAERLKGVDSTLKIQPAELGDSAMYLCASSPTAGGSPNTGELFFGEGSRLTVL.

This clonotype was found a few times. The chain employs TRBV7-8 and TRBJ2-2; 8 bases line up with TRBD1. The germline V gene has CDR1 SGHVS and CDR2 FQNEAQ. The CDR3 extends over 15 amino acids. Trimming cost V 5 bases and J 2 bases; bases outside gene matches: 4. As DNA, the CDR3 is TGTGCCAGCAGCCCAGGGGGCGTTAACACCGGGGAGCTGTTTTTT. Protein sequence: CASSPGGVNTGELFF.

This clonotype was seen many times. V gene TRBV18 combines with J gene TRBJ2-5; possible D gene TRBD2, 6 bases. V lost 3 bases to trimming and J lost 5 bases, with 16 bases between them. Germline V gene sequence: CDR1 KGHSH, CDR2 LQKENI. CDR3 length equals 15 residues. In nucleotides, the CDR3 is TGTGCCAGCTCACCCGCAGGGAGGTCCCAGGAGACCCAGTACTTC. As protein: CASSPAGRSQETQYF.

The chain combines TRBV5-6 with TRBJ2-6; no definite D call. The V end was cut by 10 bases, the J end by 0 bases, with 20 bases between. Looked up from germline, CDR1 is SGHDT and CDR2 is YYEEEE. The length of the CDR3 is 17 residues. DNA of the CDR3: TGTGCCTCGCAAGTCTTCGACGGTAGCTCTGGGGCCAACGTCCTGACTTTC. Encoded protein: CASQVFDGSSGANVLTF.

This clonotype showed up just a few times. V gene TRBV5-1 combines with J gene TRBJ1-1; D not certain. Trimming removed 4 bases from V and 4 bases from J, with 11 bases in between. CDR1 SGHRS and CDR2 YFSETQ come from the germline V gene. CDR3 length: 13 residues. For the CDR3, the DNA is TGCGCCAGCAGCCCCGACGAAGCCACTGAAGCTTTCTTT. The encoded protein is CASSPDEATEAFF. The full variable domain, in which reference TRBV5-1 and TRBJ1-1 provide the parts outside the CDR3, is KAGVTQTPRYLIKTRGQQVTLSCSPISGHRSVSWYQQTPGQGLQFLFEYFSETQRNKGNFPGRFSGRQFSNSRSEMNVSTLELGDSALYLCASSPDEATEAFFGQGTRLTVV.

V gene TRBV24-1 combines with J gene TRBJ1-2; D gene ambiguous. The germline V gene encodes CDR1 KGHDR and CDR2 SFDVKD. The CDR3 sequence is 12 residues long. The germline V and J ends were trimmed by 2 bases and 4 bases, with 4 bases remaining between them. CDR3 nucleotide sequence: TGTGCCACCAGTGATTGGGGCTATGGCTACACCTTC. As protein: CATSDWGYGYTF.

The table lists this clonotype with a few counts. This chain uses TRBV29-1 with TRBJ2-3; no clear D. In germline, CDR1 is SQVTM, CDR2 ANQGSEA. There are 14 residues in the CDR3. The germline V and J ends were trimmed by 1 base and 0 bases, with 8 bases remaining between them. CDR3 DNA: TGCAGCGTTGAAGCGACGGCTAGCACAGATACGCAGTATTTT. Its protein is CSVEATASTDTQYF.

This clonotype showed up just a few times. The chain employs TRBV9 and TRBJ1-3; D not certain. V was clipped by 3 bases and J by 8 bases, with 12 bases between them. This CDR3 has 13 residues. CDR1 and CDR2 from the germline V gene are SGDLS and YYNGEE. The CDR3 DNA reads as TGTGCCAGCAGCGCACCACCAAGAGACACCATATATTTT. Encoded protein: CASSAPPRDTIYF. The variable domain in full, with the rest retrieved from reference TRBV9 and TRBJ1-3, is DSGVTQTPKHLITATGQRVTLRCSPRSGDLSVYWYQQSLDQGLQFLIQYYNGEERAKGNILERFSAQQFPDLHSELNLSSLELGDSALYFCASSAPPRDTIYFGEGSWLTVV.

This clonotype has a handful of counts. V is TRBV3-1 and J is TRBJ2-3, with 7 nucleotides matching TRBD2. The trim removed 0 bases at V and 4 bases at J, leaving 10 bases unmatched. The CDR3 spans 17 residues. Germline assignment: CDR1 LGHDT and CDR2 YNNKEL (reference sequence). CDR3 region: CASSQEGTGGLADTQYF. The DNA of the CDR3 is TGTGCCAGCAGCCAAGAAGGGACGGGGGGTCTCGCAGATACGCAGTATTTT.

This clonotype showed up many times. The V and J genes are TRBV5-1 and TRBJ2-5; unclear D gene. The CDR3 loop spans 13 amino acids. The ends were cut back, 1 base at V and 1 base at J, with 5 bases in the middle. CDR1 SGHRS and CDR2 YFSETQ come from the germline V gene. The DNA of the CDR3 is TGCGCCAGCAGCTTGTCTTCCCAAGAGACCCAGTACTTC. Its translation: CASSLSSQETQYF.

The chain links TRBV7-6 to TRBJ2-3, with D maybe TRBD2 (5 bases). CDR1 and CDR2 from the germline V gene are SGHVS and FNYEAQ. Trimming shortened V by 6 bases and J by 0 bases, and 13 bases separated the two germline ends. The CDR3 has 15 amino acids. The DNA of the CDR3 is TGTGCCAGCAGACTAGACATGCGGAGCACAGATACGCAGTATTTT. Translation: CASRLDMRSTDTQYF.

The chain has TRBV7-9 and TRBJ2-7, with 8 bases identical to TRBD2. V lost 4 bases to trimming and J lost 2 bases; unmatched junction nucleotides: 10. CDR1 and CDR2 (germline): SEHNR, FQNEAQ (reference sequence). CDR3 length: 16 amino acids. The CDR3 here is CASSSTSARGPYEQYF. CDR3 nucleotides: TGTGCCAGCAGCTCGACTAGCGCACGCGGGCCCTACGAGCAGTACTTC.

This clonotype has a count of ten or more. J is TRBJ1-1 and V is TRBV5-5; tentatively, D is TRBD1 (5 bases). Trimming cost V 6 bases and J 0 bases, with 12 bases left between them. CDR3 length: 14 amino acids. CDR1 and CDR2 from the germline V gene are SGHKS and YYEKEE (reference sequence). CDR3 region: CASMGDSLNTEAFF. CDR3 bases: TGTGCCAGCATGGGGGACTCGCTGAACACTGAAGCTTTCTTT. The variable domain in full, with the rest retrieved from reference TRBV5-5 and TRBJ1-1, is DAGVTQSPTHLIKTRGQQVTLRCSPISGHKSVSWYQQVLGQGPQFIFQYYEKEERGRGNFPDRFSARQFPNYSSELNVNALLLGDSALYLCASMGDSLNTEAFFGQGTRLTVV.